A single T cell receptor beta chain is shown here with its context. These data belong to a study of blood T cell repertoires in COVID-19. In the study overall: The United States, Italy and Spain supplied acute and convalescent COVID-19 samples.

Clones were read by immunoSEQ multiplex PCR, and TCRdb kept only the in-frame ones, dropping some. The top ten clones hold 2% to 3% of a sample with about 170,000 clones, 85% to 90% of them seen once. Patients at the Seattle site were enrolled during active infection and followed longitudinally. The sample was peripheral blood. This sequence originates from a woman over 75 with COVID-19, enrolled during active disease.

CDR3 DNA: TGTGCCAGCACCTTGGTTCTAGGGACTGCGAGCTCCTACGAGCAGTACTTC. It encodes CASTLVLGTASSYEQYF. The rearrangement joins TRBV7-9 to TRBJ2-7; D possibly corresponds to TRBD2 (6 bases). This CDR3 has 17 residues. Germline V gene sequence: CDR1 SEHNR, CDR2 FQNEAQ (reference sequence). Trimming pared 7 bases from V and 0 bases from J, leaving 22 bases between.